This record concerns one T cell receptor (beta chain) sequence. Antigen: not known. This sample was taken from a study of CXCR3-negative and CXCR3-positive naive CD8 T cells. Regarding the study as a whole: Cryopreservation partially decreased CXCR3 expression, and most assays used fresh PBMCs. CXCR3-positive naive cells had TRB CDR3s that were more hydrophobic than CXCR3-negative naive cells had.

UMI labels and 5' RACE were used to prepare the TRB cDNA libraries. TCRdb re-called the 5' RACE reads and shows each CDR3 protein once, DNA omitted. The sample table includes approximately 59,000 distinct CDR3 sequences. Germline V lookup: CDR1 SGHTA, CDR2 FQGNSA. This CDR3 is 13 amino acids long. This chain uses TRBV7-2 with TRBJ2-7. Sequenced sample: naive CXCR3+ CD8+ T cells from blood. Subset defined: CD45RO-CCR7+CD27+CD95- naive CD8+ T cells expressing CXCR3 (TNR3+). The receptor's source is a human donor in good health. Some clones in this sample may be carry-over from other donors' samples. CDR3: CASSLAVAYEQYF.